Shown below are 8 T cell receptor beta chains from a single sample sequenced in a study of siplizumab effects on memory and regulatory T cells. Profiling relied on immunoSEQ multiplex PCR, and the TCRdb table lists in-frame clones only, not all of them. In the table there are around 65,000 clones, 70% to 80% of which are singletons. Sequenced material: memory CD4+ T cells sorted from blood. These receptors all stem from a human donor in good health.

The chain has TRBV11-3 and TRBJ2-2, with D unclear. The V end was cut by 1 base, the J end by 6 bases, with 6 bases between. The CDR3 is 13 residues long. Germline-derived CDR1 and CDR2 are SGHNT and YENEEA. The CDR3 nucleotides are TGTGCCAGCAGCTTAGGCAGAGCCGGGGAGCTGTTTTTT. This codes for CASSLGRAGELFF.

V usage is TRBV7-3 and J usage is TRBJ2-4; 9 nucleotides agree with TRBD2. The CDR3 totals 13 residues. The germline CDR1 and CDR2 sequences are SGHTA and FQGTGA. The V gene end was trimmed by 5 bases and the J gene end by 9 bases; junction bases not matched to a gene: 5. In DNA form, the CDR3 reads TGTGCCAGCAGCCCCAGGACTAGCGTCATTCAGTACTTC. Translated, it gives CASSPRTSVIQYF.

The gene calls are TRBV27 and TRBJ1-1; D gene uncertain. Germline CDR1 reads MNHEY; CDR2 reads SMNVEV (reference sequence). The CDR3 has 13 amino acids. The V end lost 2 bases, the J end lost 2 bases, and 6 bases lay between the germline ends. The CDR3 DNA reads as TGTGCCAGCAGTTTACGCCAAAACACTGAAGCTTTCTTT. Translating gives CASSLRQNTEAFF.

This clone was observed once. V is TRBV9 and J is TRBJ2-7; D unresolved. The CDR3 contains 14 residues. Germline CDR1 SGDLS, CDR2 YYNGEE. The V and J ends lost 0 bases and 8 bases respectively, with 15 bases between them. As DNA, the CDR3 is TGTGCCAGCAGCGTAGCTTTGAGAGACGGACAGCAGTACTTC. Translating it yields CASSVALRDGQQYF. Filled out from reference TRBV9 and TRBJ2-7, the complete variable domain reads DSGVTQTPKHLITATGQRVTLRCSPRSGDLSVYWYQQSLDQGLQFLIQYYNGEERAKGNILERFSAQQFPDLHSELNLSSLELGDSALYFCASSVALRDGQQYFGPGTRLTVT.

The rearrangement uses TRBV5-1 and TRBJ1-4; possibly TRBD1 for D (5 bases). Germline V gene data show CDR1 as SGHRS and CDR2 as YFSETQ. Trimming took 0 bases from V and 6 from J, leaving 12 bases between them. The CDR3 is made up of 15 amino acids. The CDR3 DNA reads TGCGCCAGCAGCTTGGGGGGGAGAGGAGATGAAAAACTGTTTTTT. This translates into CASSLGGRGDEKLFF.

This clone has just one count. The genes are TRBV20-1 and TRBJ2-7, with 8 bases matching TRBD1. The CDR3 is 11 amino acids. Trimming cost V 5 bases and J 7 bases; bases outside gene matches: 4. Per the germline V gene, CDR1 is DFQATT and CDR2 is SNEGSKA (reference sequence). The CDR3 protein is CSADRGGEQYF. Here the CDR3 DNA reads TGCAGTGCTGACAGGGGTGGTGAGCAGTACTTC.

This chain links TRBV14 with TRBJ1-3; the D is unclear. The CDR3 loop spans 12 amino acids. Germline CDR1 SGHDN, CDR2 FVKESK. The germline V and J ends were trimmed by 4 bases and 0 bases, with 1 base remaining between them. The CDR3 reads CASSRSGNTIYF. The DNA for the CDR3 is TGTGCCAGCAGCCGCTCTGGAAACACCATATATTTT.

This chain connects TRBV6-1 to TRBJ2-7, with 9 nucleotides matching TRBD1. J lost 2 bases, V lost 4 bases, and 9 bases had no gene match. Germline V gene data show CDR1 as MNHNS and CDR2 as SASEGT. The CDR3 runs 16 residues. CDR3: CASSGSGGQGPYEQYF. DNA for the CDR3: TGTGCCAGCAGTGGATCTGGGGGACAGGGACCCTACGAGCAGTACTTC.